This is a list of T cell receptor beta chains from one sample in a study of blood T cell repertoires in COVID-19. TCRdb keeps only in-frame clones here, not all; method: immunoSEQ multiplex PCR. Seen here are 150,000 to 200,000 clones, around 91% observed once, and the top ten hold 0.77%. Sample: PBMCs or T cells enriched from blood (not recorded which). The receptor source for this set is a woman between 18 and 29 years old who had recovered from COVID-19. Both conserved end residues are part of each CDR3. The order of the fields is CDR3 protein, CDR3 DNA, D gene, V gene, clone size, J gene. D genes are given only for firm matches. Clone size appears in some rows only: once, few, many, or a class for an expanded clone.

CASSSFNMNTEAFF,TGTGCCAGCAGTTCCTTTAATATGAACACTGAAGCTTTCTTT,NA,TRBV6-2/TRBV6-3,NA,TRBJ1-1
CASSQSSGTGELFF,TGCGCCAGCAGCCAATCTAGCGGCACCGGGGAGCTGTTTTTT,TRBD2,TRBV4-3,NA,TRBJ2-2
CASTLSLGARTSETTQYF,TGTGCCAGCACCCTCAGCTTAGGTGCCCGGACTAGCGAGACTACGCAGTATTTT,TRBD2,TRBV7-8,NA,TRBJ2-3
CASSYASEQFF,TGTGCCAGCAGTTACGCGAGCGAGCAGTTCTTC,NA,TRBV6-5,NA,TRBJ2-1
CASSSGLAGVSDTQYF,TGTGCCAGCAGCTCCGGACTAGCGGGAGTCTCAGATACGCAGTATTTT,TRBD2,TRBV28,NA,TRBJ2-3
CASSQDSQGGYTF,TGTGCCAGCAGCCAAGATTCGCAGGGCGGCTACACCTTC,NA,TRBV3-1/TRBV3-2,NA,TRBJ1-2
CASPRGESDTQYF,TGCGCCAGCCCCCGGGGAGAATCAGATACGCAGTATTTT,NA,TRBV10-1,NA,TRBJ2-3
CASRSNNEQFF,TGTGCCAGCAGGTCTAACAATGAGCAGTTCTTC,NA,TRBV27,NA,TRBJ2-1
CASSQDMMSNQPQHF,TGTGCCAGCAGCCAAGATATGATGAGTAATCAGCCCCAGCATTTT,NA,TRBV3-1/TRBV3-2,NA,TRBJ1-5
CASSLGQGAAWGEKLFF,TGTGCCAGCAGCCTGGGACAGGGGGCCGCCTGGGGTGAAAAACTGTTTTTT,TRBD1,TRBV14,NA,TRBJ1-4
CASSSPGILEAFF,TGTGCCAGCAGTTCCCCCGGGATATTAGAAGCTTTCTTT,NA,TRBV28,once,TRBJ1-1
CASSPPRGLEDHPTNEKLFF,TGTGCCAGCTCACCACCGAGGGGACTGGAGGACCACCCAACTAATGAAAAACTGTTTTTT,NA,TRBV18,NA,TRBJ1-4
CASSLRGQGNTEAFF,TGTGCCAGCAGCTTAAGGGGACAGGGGAACACTGAAGCTTTCTTT,TRBD1,TRBV7-3,NA,TRBJ1-1
CASRRSAAVLYGYTF,TGTGCCAGCAGGAGGTCTGCAGCTGTCCTTTATGGCTACACCTTC,NA,TRBV2,once,TRBJ1-2
CASTREMGGLGPQHF,TGTGCCAGCACCAGGGAAATGGGAGGTTTAGGTCCCCAGCATTTT,NA,TRBV2,NA,TRBJ1-5
CASNFFRDRVPEKLFF,TGCGCCAGCAACTTTTTTAGGGACAGGGTTCCTGAAAAACTGTTTTTT,TRBD1,TRBV23-1,NA,TRBJ1-4
CASSIGSVNYGYTF,TGTGCCAGTAGTATAGGATCGGTTAACTATGGCTACACCTTC,NA,TRBV19,NA,TRBJ1-2
CASRRLAGVDEQFF,TGTGCCAGCAGAAGACTAGCGGGAGTTGATGAGCAGTTCTTC,TRBD2,TRBV6-5,NA,TRBJ2-1
CASSLGGVVTGELFF,TGCGCCAGCAGCTTGGGCGGAGTAGTTACCGGGGAGCTGTTTTTT,NA,TRBV5-1,NA,TRBJ2-2
CASSPTTSGTNEQFF,TGTGCCAGCTCACCGACGACTAGCGGGACCAATGAGCAGTTCTTC,TRBD2,TRBV18,NA,TRBJ2-1
CASSYNVPGGTQPQHF,TGTGCCAGCAGTTATAACGTCCCAGGGGGCACGCAGCCCCAGCATTTT,TRBD1,TRBV28,once,TRBJ1-5
CASSPRLADTDTQYF,TGCGCCAGCAGCCCACGCCTAGCGGACACAGATACGCAGTATTTT,TRBD2,TRBV4-1,NA,TRBJ2-3
CASSPQTSGKETQYF,TGCGCCAGCAGCCCACAGACTAGCGGGAAAGAGACCCAGTACTTC,TRBD2,TRBV4-3,few,TRBJ2-5
CASSSPRGLAGAYEQYF,TGTGCCAGCAGCTCCCCCCGGGGACTAGCGGGAGCCTACGAGCAGTACTTC,TRBD2,TRBV9,NA,TRBJ2-7
CASSMDRGRYGTEAFF,TGTGCCAGCAGTATGGACAGGGGGCGATATGGGACTGAAGCTTTCTTT,TRBD1,TRBV28,NA,TRBJ1-1
CSARLGGAYNSPLHF,TGCAGCGCCCGATTAGGGGGGGCCTACAATTCACCCCTCCACTTT,NA,TRBV29-1,NA,TRBJ1-6
CASSSGTATYEQYF,TGTGCCAGCAGTTCCGGGACAGCTACCTACGAGCAGTACTTC,TRBD1,TRBV6-2/TRBV6-3,NA,TRBJ2-7